The entry below describes one TCR beta chain. This specimen comes from a study of blood T cell repertoires in COVID-19. Study as a whole: COVID-19 samples, acute and convalescent, were from the United States, Italy and Spain.

The CDR3 is made up of 14 amino acids. V lost 5 bases and J 2 bases, leaving 12 bases between the germline ends. Germline assignment: CDR1 LNHDA and CDR2 SQIVND (reference sequence). Original data processing: Quantification of nucleated cells was approximated via reference gene primer amplification. Method: immunoSEQ multiplex PCR; TCRdb's copy keeps in-frame clones and lacks some. V and J calls and clone size come straight from that table; D and trimming were deduced from the DNA. The sample consists of 150,000 or so clones, roughly 89% of them appearing once. The V and J genes are TRBV19 and TRBJ1-2; a possible D gene is TRBD1 (5 bases). This receptor was taken from a man aged 60 to 69 with active or convalescent COVID-19. Input material: peripheral blood. CDR3 amino acids: CASSVDSRNYGYTF. CDR3 coding DNA: TGTGCCAGTAGTGTCGACAGTAGGAACTATGGCTACACCTTC.